This T cell receptor (beta chain) was sequenced during a study of T cells in Graves' hyperthyroidism and ophthalmopathy. The study, taken as a whole, reports: For ophthalmopathy, model prediction preceded onset by a median 6.5 months. In the blood, most expanded thyroid clonotypes above 0.001 appeared as well.

TCR beta CDR3 regions were amplified from RNA. TCR CDR3 underwent first-round RT-PCR with the HTBI primer set. TCRdb recomputed calls from the multiplex PCR reads with MiXCR, one row per CDR3 protein. The sample lists around 380,000 distinct CDR3 sequences; roughly 14% were seen once. Trimming pared 2 bases from V and 2 bases from J, leaving 11 bases between. Per the germline V gene, CDR1 is MNHEY and CDR2 is SMNVEV (reference sequence). The CDR3 contains 15 residues. Newly diagnosed hyperthyroidism, duration under 2 months, in patients aged 18 to 65. Thyroid ultrasound, orbital computed tomography, clinical symptoms, and serum thyroxine and TRAb underpinned diagnoses. This clonotype was detected ten times or more. Its specificity is unknown.

The sequence was collected from a man aged 30 to 39 with Graves' hyperthyroidism that later progressed to Graves' ophthalmopathy. Sequenced input: blood. This sequence joins TRBV27 and TRBJ2-3, with a weak D call TRBD2 (6 bases). CDR3 nucleotide sequence: TGTGCCAGCAGTTTACGGCGGGGTGACACAGATACGCAGTATTTT. Its translation: CASSLRRGDTDTQYF.